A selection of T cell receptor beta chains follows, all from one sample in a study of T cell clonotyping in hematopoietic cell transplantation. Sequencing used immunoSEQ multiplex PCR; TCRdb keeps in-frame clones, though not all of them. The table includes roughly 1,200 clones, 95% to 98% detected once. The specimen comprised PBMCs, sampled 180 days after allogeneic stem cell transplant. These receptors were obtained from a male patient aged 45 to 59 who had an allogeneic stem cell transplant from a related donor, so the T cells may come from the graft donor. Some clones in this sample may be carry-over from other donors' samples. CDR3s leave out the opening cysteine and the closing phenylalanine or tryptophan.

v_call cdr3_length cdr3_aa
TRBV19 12 ASSIRNRGREQY
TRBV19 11 ASSIRRGLGYT
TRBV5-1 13 ASSWRTGGNEKLF
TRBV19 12 ASRVASGTDTQY
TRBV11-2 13 ASSFGTGIGEKLF
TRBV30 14 AWSVITPLRVYGYT
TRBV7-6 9 ASSLGNIQY
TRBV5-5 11 ASSLGMNTEAF
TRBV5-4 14 ASSLARLAGSYEQY
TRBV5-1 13 ASSPGQSNTGELF
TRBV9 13 ASSNTGTSIETQY
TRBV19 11 ASSIGSQGGKF
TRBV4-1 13 ASSHAGTGVYGYT
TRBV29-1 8 SVADYGYT
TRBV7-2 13 ASSLGDRLNYGYT
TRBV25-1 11 ASSGRMNTEAF
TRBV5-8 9 ASSPGGPQH
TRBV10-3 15 AISDSGSPSGANVLT
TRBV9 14 ASSVGQGTTNEKLF
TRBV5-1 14 ASSLEAGPSTDTQY
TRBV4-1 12 ASSLAGRGEKLF
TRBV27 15 ASSPGLAEIYWDEQF
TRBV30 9 AWSPAREQY
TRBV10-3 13 AISEREGASDGYT
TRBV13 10 ASSSTTGEQY
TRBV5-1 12 ASSLYQGGSEQY
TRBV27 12 ASSQSTGVWGYT
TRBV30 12 AWSVRERDGELF
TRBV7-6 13 ASSLEGFGNTEAF
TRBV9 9 ASSVGVEQF
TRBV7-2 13 ASSRTSGGNNEQF
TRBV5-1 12 ASSGGRLDTEAF
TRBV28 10 ASSPWGNEQF
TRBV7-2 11 ASSFAGNEKLF
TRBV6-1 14 ASSELAGDRTDTQY
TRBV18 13 ASSPLGRGQETQY
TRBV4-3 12 ASSHRTGTYEQY
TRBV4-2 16 ASSQDTPGTGRYNEQF
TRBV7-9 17 ASSLGLAGGDLGTDTQY
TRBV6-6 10 ASTRGQETQY
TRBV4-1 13 ASSLRDGGNYGYT
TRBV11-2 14 ASSFHTARMNTEAF
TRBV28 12 ASSFRQGHQPQH
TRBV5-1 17 ASSFLPGQGSSGANVLT
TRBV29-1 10 SVGDYVLGYT
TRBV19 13 ASSPRTGSGTEAF
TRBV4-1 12 ASSQVARGEKLF
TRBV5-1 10 ASRRGDTEAF
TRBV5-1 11 ASSLFAGQPQH
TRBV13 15 ASSLKAGGGLQETQY
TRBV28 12 ASSPPSSGNTIY
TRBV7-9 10 ASVLGSTEAF
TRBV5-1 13 ASSFRGTGQETQY
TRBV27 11 ASSRRGVYGYT
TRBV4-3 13 ASSQTRSGANVLT
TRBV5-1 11 ASSLIGRVEAF